The 15 T cell receptor beta chains below all came from one sample that was sequenced in a study of blood T cell repertoires in COVID-19. Sequencing used immunoSEQ multiplex PCR; TCRdb keeps in-frame clones, though not all of them. The sample contains about 87,000 clones, around 88% of which appear only once. The specimen sequenced was peripheral blood. These TCRs come from a woman aged 55-75 years with acute or convalescent COVID-19.

The V call is TRBV24-1, the J call TRBJ2-5; D call uncertain. The CDR3 has 16 residues. Germline V gives CDR1 KGHDR, CDR2 SFDVKD. The ends were cut back, 0 bases at V and 1 base at J, with 11 bases in the middle. CDR3 sequence (DNA): TGTGCCACCAGTGATTTGCACGGAGACCTCCAAGAGACCCAGTACTTC. This sequence encodes CATSDLHGDLQETQYF.

V is TRBV5-1 and J is TRBJ1-1; TRBD1 matches at 11 bases. There are 13 residues in the CDR3. In germline, CDR1 is SGHRS, CDR2 YFSETQ. The V gene end was trimmed by 5 bases and the J gene end by 6 bases; junction bases not matched to a gene: 3. CDR3 bases: TGCGCCAGCAGAGGACAGGGGGCGGCTGAAGCTTTCTTT. It encodes CASRGQGAAEAFF.

The rearrangement joins TRBV6-1 to TRBJ1-2; 7 nucleotides align to TRBD1. CDR1 and CDR2 from the germline V gene are MNHNS and SASEGT. V was clipped by 0 bases and J by 5 bases; unmatched bases: 9. The CDR3 spans 16 residues. CDR3 sequence reads: CASSEAGQGGRYGYTF. For the CDR3, the DNA is TGTGCCAGCAGTGAAGCGGGGCAGGGGGGAAGGTATGGCTACACCTTC.

The CDR3 is CASSALARADTQYF. The CDR3 nucleotides are TGTGCCAGCAGCGCTCTCGCGAGGGCAGATACGCAGTATTTT. The rearrangement links TRBV7-6 to TRBJ2-3, with a weak D call TRBD2 (5 bases). In germline, CDR1 is SGHVS, CDR2 FNYEAQ. Trimming shortened V by 5 bases and J by 4 bases, and 13 bases separated the two germline ends. The CDR3 sequence is 14 residues long.

This clone occurred once. The genes are TRBV6-5 and TRBJ1-5; 8 nucleotides agree with TRBD1. The CDR3 runs 15 residues. The germline V gene encodes CDR1 MNHEY and CDR2 SVGAGI. The ends lost 11 bases at V and 6 bases at J; junction bases unmatched: 15. In DNA form, the CDR3 reads TGTGCCGCAGCGTCTACAGGGGGGCGCGGTCAGCCCCAGCATTTT. Amino acid sequence: CAAASTGGRGQPQHF.

The chain recombines TRBV10-3 with TRBJ2-3; TRBD2 is a possible D gene (5 bases). CDR1 ENHRY and CDR2 SYGVKD come from the germline V gene. The CDR3 loop spans 15 amino acids. Between the trimmed V and J ends, which lost 10 bases and 1 base, there was a span of 18 bases. The CDR3 is CATEGSLPRTDTQYF. In DNA form, the CDR3 reads TGTGCCACCGAAGGGAGTCTCCCCCGCACAGATACGCAGTATTTT.

This clone was picked up one time. CDR3 DNA sequence: TGTGCCAGCAGTTTTAGCGGAAGAGATGTGTGGGAGCAGTACTTC. This gives the protein CASSFSGRDVWEQYF. The rearrangement links TRBV27 to TRBJ2-7; a weak D match, TRBD2 (6 bases). Between the trimmed V and J ends, which lost 3 bases and 7 bases, there was a span of 19 bases. The CDR3 is 15 residues long. CDR1 is MNHEY, CDR2 SMNVEV, per germline (reference sequence).

This clone was counted a single time. The gene calls are TRBV6-5 and TRBJ2-3, with D maybe TRBD2 (6 bases). This CDR3 is built from 15 residues. Trimming pared 1 base from V and 2 bases from J, leaving 10 bases between. Germline CDR1 and CDR2: MNHEY and SVGAGI. In nucleotides, the CDR3 is TGTGCCAGCAGTTACTTCTGGGGACTCACAGATACGCAGTATTTT. Translating gives CASSYFWGLTDTQYF.

A remark on this clone: The junction departs from the called germline gene at one end, perhaps through a read error. CDR3 in DNA: TGTGCCAGCAGTCTCCGTGACACTCAAGCTTTCTTT. This gives the protein CASSLRDTQAFF. The chain carries TRBV3-1 (or the pseudogene TRBV3-2) and TRBJ1-1, with unresolved D. The CDR3 is 12 residues long. Germline CDR1 and CDR2: LGHDT and YNNKEL (reference sequence).

In its sample, this clone is medium-sized. The chain carries TRBV4-3 and TRBJ1-3; weak D call: TRBD1 (6 bases). Between the trimmed V and J ends, which lost 4 bases and 1 base, there was a span of 8 bases. Per the germline V gene, CDR1 is LGHNA and CDR2 is YSLEER. The CDR3 sequence is 14 residues long. Written as DNA, the CDR3 is TGCGCCAGCAGCCGAGGACAGTCTGGAAACACCATATATTTT. Its protein product is CASSRGQSGNTIYF.

Here the CDR3 reads CASSLGIGDTQYF. The CDR3 DNA sequence: TGTGCCAGCAGCTTAGGGATCGGGGATACGCAGTATTTT. The chain has TRBV11-2 and TRBJ2-3; no clear D. CDR3 length: 13 amino acids. CDR1 is SGHAT and CDR2 is FQNNGV in the germline V gene. With 1 base removed from V and 6 bases from J, the gap between germline ends came to 8 bases.

V gene TRBV19 combines with J gene TRBJ1-1, with 8 bases aligning to TRBD1. This CDR3 is built from 14 residues. Germline-derived CDR1 and CDR2 are LNHDA and SQIVND (reference sequence). The J segment lost 3 bases and the V segment lost 7 bases, leaving 7 bases of the junction unmatched. The CDR3 sequence: CASIPTGAYTEAFF. CDR3 nucleotide sequence: TGTGCCAGTATTCCGACAGGGGCTTACACTGAAGCTTTCTTT.

Only one count was recorded for this clone. The gene calls are TRBV6-2 or TRBV6-3 and TRBJ1-1; D is undetermined. Per germline, CDR1 MNHEY and CDR2 SVGEGT. The CDR3 extends over 13 amino acids. V was trimmed by 0 bases and J by 7 bases, leaving 9 bases between them. The CDR3 reads CASSYSRRLEAFF. In DNA form, the CDR3 reads TGTGCCAGCAGTTACTCTCGCAGGCTTGAAGCTTTCTTT.

The chain has TRBV6-4 and TRBJ1-1, with 9 bases matching TRBD1. This CDR3 is built from 13 residues. CDR1 and CDR2 from the germline V gene are MRHNA and SNTAGT. V dropped 6 bases and J dropped 6; count of bases not matched to a gene: 5. The CDR3 sequence: CASRLTGGSEAFF. CDR3 nucleotides: TGTGCCAGCAGATTAACAGGGGGCTCTGAAGCTTTCTTT.

The chain has TRBV9 and TRBJ1-2; TRBD1 matches at 8 bases. V trimming: 6 bases; J trimming: 4 bases; junction bases outside the gene matches: 11. The germline V gene encodes CDR1 SGDLS and CDR2 YYNGEE. The CDR3 runs to 15 residues. The CDR3, as DNA: TGTGCCAGCACTTCCGGGACAGGAGAGTCCTATGGCTACACCTTC. As protein: CASTSGTGESYGYTF.